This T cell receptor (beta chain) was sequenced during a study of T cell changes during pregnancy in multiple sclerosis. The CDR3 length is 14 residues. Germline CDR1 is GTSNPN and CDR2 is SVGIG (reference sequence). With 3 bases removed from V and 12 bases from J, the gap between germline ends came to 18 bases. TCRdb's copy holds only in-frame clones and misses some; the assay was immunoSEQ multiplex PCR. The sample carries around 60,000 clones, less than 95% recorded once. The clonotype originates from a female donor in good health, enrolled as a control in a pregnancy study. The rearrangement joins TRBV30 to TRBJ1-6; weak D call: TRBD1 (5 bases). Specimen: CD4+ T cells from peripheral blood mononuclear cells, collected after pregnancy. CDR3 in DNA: TGTGCCTGGAGCGCCGGGGGGAATCAGGTACCCCTCCACTTT. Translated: CAWSAGGNQVPLHF.